This T cell receptor (beta chain) originates from a study of shared clonotypes between healthy human individuals. Regarding the study as a whole: In the sorted subsets, rarefaction showed sequencing was incomplete despite large depth.

With respect to this clone: Antigen specificity is unknown.

Using immunoSEQ multiplex PCR, the repertoire was profiled, and TCRdb retains in-frame clones only, with some absent. The sample lists some 580,000 clones; almost 97% were seen once. Unmatched junction bases numbered 5, after V lost 8 bases and J lost 0 bases. The germline V gene has CDR1 MDHEN and CDR2 SYDVKM. The CDR3 consists of 14 residues. The material sequenced was naive CD4+ T cells sorted from blood. Subset noted: CD45RA+ positively selected. This receptor was identified in a woman aged 30 to 39 in good health. The chain is built from TRBV28 and TRBJ2-7; TRBD1 matches 9 bases. In DNA form, the CDR3 reads TGTGCCAGCGAGGGGGGACAGGGCTCCTACGAGCAGTACTTC. This sequence encodes CASEGGQGSYEQYF.